This T cell receptor beta chain is from a study of sequential checkpoint blockade in melanoma. Treatment reported: randomized to nivolumab then ipilimumab (arm A) or the reverse (arm B). This CDR3 spans 16 amino acids. J lost 2 bases, V lost 1 base, and 3 bases had no gene match. Germline CDR1 is MNHEY and CDR2 is SMNVEV (reference sequence). TCRdb keeps only in-frame clones here, not all; method: immunoSEQ multiplex PCR. Among about 30,000 clones listed, 85% to 90% were seen once. Sequencing used CD8+ T cells sorted from blood (inferred from file names), obtained from a patient given nivolumab and ipilimumab in sequence. The clonotype comes from a human donor with melanoma. V gene TRBV27 combines with J gene TRBJ1-5, with 9 bases aligning to TRBD1. The CDR3 region is CASSLLGQGGNQPQHF. CDR3 sequence (DNA): TGTGCCAGCAGTTTATTGGGACAGGGCGGCAATCAGCCCCAGCATTTT.